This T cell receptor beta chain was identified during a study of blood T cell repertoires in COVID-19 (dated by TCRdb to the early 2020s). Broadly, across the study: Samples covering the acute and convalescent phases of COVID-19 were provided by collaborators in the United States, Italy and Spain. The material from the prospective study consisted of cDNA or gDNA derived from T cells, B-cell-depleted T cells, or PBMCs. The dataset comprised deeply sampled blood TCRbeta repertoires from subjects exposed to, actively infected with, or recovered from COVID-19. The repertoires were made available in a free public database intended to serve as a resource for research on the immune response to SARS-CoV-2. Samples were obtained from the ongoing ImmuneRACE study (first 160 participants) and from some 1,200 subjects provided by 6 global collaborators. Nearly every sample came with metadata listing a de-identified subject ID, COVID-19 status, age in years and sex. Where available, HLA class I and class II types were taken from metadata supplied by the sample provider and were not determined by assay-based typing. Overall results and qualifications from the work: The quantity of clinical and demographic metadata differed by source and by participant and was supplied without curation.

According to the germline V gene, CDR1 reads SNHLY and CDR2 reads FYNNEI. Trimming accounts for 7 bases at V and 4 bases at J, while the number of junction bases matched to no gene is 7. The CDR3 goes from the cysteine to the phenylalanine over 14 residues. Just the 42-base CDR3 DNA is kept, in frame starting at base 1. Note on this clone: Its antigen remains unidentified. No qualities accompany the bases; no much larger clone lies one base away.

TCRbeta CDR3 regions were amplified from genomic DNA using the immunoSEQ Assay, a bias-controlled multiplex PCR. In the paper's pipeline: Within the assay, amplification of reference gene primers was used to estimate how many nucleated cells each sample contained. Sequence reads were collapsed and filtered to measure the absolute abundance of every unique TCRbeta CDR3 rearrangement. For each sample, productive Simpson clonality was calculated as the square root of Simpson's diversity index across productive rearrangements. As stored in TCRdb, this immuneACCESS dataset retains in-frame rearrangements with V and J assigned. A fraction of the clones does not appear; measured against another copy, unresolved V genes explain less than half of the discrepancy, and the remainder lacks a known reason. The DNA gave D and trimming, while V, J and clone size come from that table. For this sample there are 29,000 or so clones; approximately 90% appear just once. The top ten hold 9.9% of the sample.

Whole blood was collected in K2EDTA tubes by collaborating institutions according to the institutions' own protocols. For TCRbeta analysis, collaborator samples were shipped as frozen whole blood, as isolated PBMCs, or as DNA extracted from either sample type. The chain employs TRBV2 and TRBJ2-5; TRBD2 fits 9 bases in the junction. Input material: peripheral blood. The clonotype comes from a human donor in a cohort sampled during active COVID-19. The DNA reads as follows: TGTGCCAGCAACACGCGGGGGGGGGCAGAGACCCAGTACTTC. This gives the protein CASNTRGGAETQYF.